This is a list of T cell receptor beta chains from one sample in a study of identical twins. MiXCR, run by TCRdb on the 5' RACE reads, gives a single entry per CDR3 protein. The repertoire consists of 200,000 to 300,000 distinct CDR3 sequences, with under 12% occurring once and the leading ten covering 9% to 10%. The sequenced sample was memory T cells sorted from blood. The receptors shown here come from a man aged 45-60 years in good health. Both conserved end residues are part of each CDR3. D genes are given only for firm matches. For some rows the clone size is stated as once, few or many, or as a class when expanded; others skip it.

TRBJ2-2	NA	TRBV11-2	few	CASSTGGPNTGELFF	TGTGCCAGCAGCACCGGAGGGCCGAACACCGGGGAGCTGTTTTTT
TRBJ1-1	NA	TRBV20-1	many	CSARDLGVNTEAFF	TGCAGTGCTAGAGATCTTGGCGTGAACACTGAAGCTTTCTTT
TRBJ1-1	NA	TRBV6-2/TRBV6-3	NA	CASGRLNTEAFF	TGTGCCAGCGGCAGACTTAACACTGAAGCTTTCTTT
TRBJ1-5	NA	TRBV6-2/TRBV6-3	NA	CASSAPGRNQPQHF	TGTGCCAGCAGTGCTCCGGGCCGCAATCAGCCCCAGCATTTT
TRBJ2-7	NA	TRBV6-6	NA	CASKRQGYEQYF	TGTGCCAGCAAACGTCAGGGCTACGAGCAGTACTTC
TRBJ2-3	NA	TRBV7-2	few	CASSSGGWGTDTQYF	TGTGCCAGCAGCTCTGGAGGTTGGGGCACAGATACGCAGTATTTT
TRBJ1-1	TRBD1	TRBV7-2	many	CASSSPGTGNTEAFF	TGTGCCAGCAGCTCGCCCGGGACAGGGAACACTGAAGCTTTCTTT
TRBJ2-1	TRBD2	TRBV4-3	many	CASSQELAGGKNEQFF	TGCGCCAGCAGCCAAGAATTAGCGGGAGGGAAAAATGAGCAGTTCTTC
TRBJ2-3	TRBD2	TRBV9	many	CASNREGRDTDTQYF	TGTGCCAGCAACCGGGAGGGCAGGGACACAGATACGCAGTATTTT
TRBJ1-1	NA	TRBV4-1	few	CASSQNQGHGIEAFF	TGCGCCAGCAGCCAAAACCAGGGGCACGGTATTGAAGCTTTCTTT
TRBJ2-3	NA	TRBV5-5	many	CASSRATDTQYF	TGTGCCAGCAGCCGGGCGACAGATACGCAGTATTTT
TRBJ2-7	TRBD2	TRBV28	NA	CASSAVLPGLAGGYEQYF	TGTGCCAGCAGTGCCGTACTTCCGGGACTAGCGGGAGGCTACGAGCAGTACTTC
TRBJ2-7	NA	TRBV13	NA	CASSLSIGQSSHNPEQYF	TGTGCCAGCAGCTTATCTATCGGACAGAGCTCTCACAACCCCGAGCAGTACTTC
TRBJ2-1	TRBD2	TRBV10-3	many	CAISDSAGRGEQFF	TGTGCCATCAGTGATTCGGCAGGGAGGGGTGAGCAGTTCTTC
TRBJ2-1	NA	TRBV18	NA	CASSPNRGVWDEQFF	TGTGCCAGCTCACCAAATAGAGGCGTGTGGGATGAGCAGTTCTTC
TRBJ2-5	TRBD2	TRBV4-2	many	CASSRGLAGGPYQETQYF	TGTGCCAGCAGCCGTGGACTAGCGGGAGGGCCATACCAAGAGACCCAGTACTTC
TRBJ2-2	TRBD1	TRBV20-1	NA	CSARTGGLFGELFF	TGCAGTGCTCGGACAGGGGGTTTATTCGGGGAGCTGTTTTTT
TRBJ1-4	NA	TRBV15	NA	CATSNLNEKLFF	TGTGCCACCAGCAATCTTAATGAAAAACTGTTTTTT
TRBJ2-5	NA	TRBV5-5	few	CASSLAGWETQYF	TGTGCCAGCAGCTTGGCGGGCTGGGAGACCCAGTACTTC
TRBJ2-5	NA	TRBV7-8	NA	CASSLAVGGIETQYF	TGTGCCAGCAGCTTAGCGGTCGGAGGGATAGAGACCCAGTACTTC
TRBJ2-7	TRBD2	TRBV27	NA	CASSIAGGTYEQYF	TGTGCCAGCAGCATAGCGGGGGGAACCTACGAGCAGTACTTC
TRBJ2-7	TRBD2	TRBV11-2	few	CASSFSGRAPDEQYF	TGTGCCAGCAGCTTTAGCGGGAGGGCCCCCGACGAGCAGTACTTC
TRBJ2-1	NA	TRBV28	many	CASKGGASSYNEQFF	TGTGCCAGCAAGGGCGGGGCGAGCTCCTACAATGAGCAGTTCTTC
TRBJ2-1	TRBD2	TRBV27	NA	CASSLLSGDGSNEQFF	TGTGCCAGCAGTTTACTAAGCGGGGATGGAAGCAATGAGCAGTTCTTC
TRBJ2-7	TRBD1	TRBV7-2	NA	CASSGDRDGEQYF	TGTGCCAGCAGCGGGGACAGGGATGGCGAGCAGTACTTC
TRBJ1-2	NA	TRBV4-3	NA	CASSQGVGGDSYGYTF	TGCGCCAGCAGCCAAGGTGTTGGGGGGGATAGCTATGGCTACACCTTC
TRBJ1-1	NA	TRBV12-3/TRBV12-4	many	CASRTTGTENTEAFF	TGTGCCAGCAGAACTACCGGGACGGAGAACACTGAAGCTTTCTTT
TRBJ1-1	NA	TRBV28	few	CASSLPAENTEAFF	TGTGCCAGCAGTTTACCAGCGGAGAACACTGAAGCTTTCTTT
TRBJ2-3	NA	TRBV9	few	CASSVEGRGADTQYF	TGTGCCAGCAGCGTAGAAGGTAGGGGCGCAGATACGCAGTATTTT